What follows are 15 T cell receptor beta chains derived from one specimen sequenced in a study of OX40 agonist ivuxolimab in advanced cancers. TCRdb's copy holds only in-frame clones and misses some; the assay was immunoSEQ multiplex PCR. The repertoire holds tens of thousands of clones, with approximately 90% as singletons. The sequencing here drew on CD4+ or CD8+ T cells sorted from blood, taken in a trial of the OX40 agonist ivuxolimab. Receptor source: an adult with an advanced solid tumor such as melanoma, head and neck, liver or kidney cancer.

The chain joins TRBV27 to TRBJ1-1; 7 bases agree with TRBD1. Trimming removed 2 bases from V and 4 bases from J; junction bases left unmatched: 1. CDR1 and CDR2 (germline): MNHEY, SMNVEV (reference sequence). The CDR3 runs to 13 residues. CDR3 amino acids: CASSLRGPTEAFF. The CDR3 bases are TGTGCCAGCAGTTTAAGGGGGCCCACTGAAGCTTTCTTT.

The chain joins TRBV25-1 to TRBJ2-6; no firm D call. Trimming cost V 7 bases and J 0 bases, with 7 bases left between them. The CDR3 is made up of 14 amino acids. Germline lookup yields CDR1 MGHDK and CDR2 SYGVNS. The CDR3 bases are TGTGCCAGCATCGGAGCCTCTGGGGCCAACGTCCTGACTTTC. Encoded protein: CASIGASGANVLTF.

J is TRBJ1-1 and V is TRBV19, with D uncertain. CDR3 length: 17 amino acids. CDR1 LNHDA and CDR2 SQIVND come from the germline V gene (reference sequence). The V and J ends lost 6 bases and 2 bases respectively, with 22 bases between them. CDR3 amino acids: CASSPVRGRLPNTEAFF. In DNA, the CDR3 is TGTGCCAGTAGCCCCGTCCGGGGTCGGTTACCTAACACTGAAGCTTTCTTT.

The chain couples TRBV18 to TRBJ2-1; D is unresolved. Germline V lookup: CDR1 KGHSH, CDR2 LQKENI. The CDR3 covers 13 residues. V lost 2 bases, J lost 5 bases, and 7 bases lay in between. The CDR3 protein is CASSPGPNNEQFF. CDR3 bases: TGTGCCAGCTCACCAGGCCCTAACAATGAGCAGTTCTTC. The full variable domain, completed using reference TRBV18 and TRBJ2-1, is NAGVMQNPRHLVRRRGQEARLRCSPMKGHSHVYWYRQLPEEGLKFMVYLQKENIIDESGMPKERFSAEFPKEGPSILRIQQVVRGDSAAYFCASSPGPNNEQFFGPGTRLTVL.

The chain is built from TRBV9 and TRBJ2-5; D possibly corresponds to TRBD2 (6 bases). Between the trimmed V and J ends, which lost 0 bases and 1 base, there was a span of 34 bases. There are 23 residues in the CDR3. Germline CDR1 SGDLS, CDR2 YYNGEE. The CDR3, as DNA: TGTGCCAGCAGCGTAGAATTGGGTGGGAACAGAAGGATGGCGGAGGGACTCCAAGAGACCCAGTACTTC. Encoded protein: CASSVELGGNRRMAEGLQETQYF.

The chain has TRBV4-3 and TRBJ1-1; the D is unclear. CDR1 and CDR2 from the germline V gene are LGHNA and YSLEER. V was clipped by 3 bases and J by 5 bases, with 10 bases between them. This CDR3 has 13 amino acids. DNA of the CDR3: TGCGCCAGCAGCCAGTGGCGCGGGACTGAAGCTTTCTTT. Protein sequence: CASSQWRGTEAFF.

This chain links TRBV7-9 with TRBJ1-1; no firm D call. Trimming took off 1 base at V and 6 bases at J, with 15 bases between the two ends. CDR1 is SEHNR and CDR2 is FQNEAQ in the germline V gene (reference sequence). The CDR3 has 15 residues. This CDR3 reads CASSLVGNGLPEAFF. The CDR3 bases are TGTGCCAGCAGCTTAGTAGGCAACGGACTCCCTGAAGCTTTCTTT.

The rearrangement links TRBV4-3 to TRBJ1-3; no firm D call. This CDR3 is 17 amino acids long. The germline V and J ends were trimmed by 0 bases and 0 bases, with 12 bases remaining between them. Germline V gives CDR1 LGHNA, CDR2 YSLEER. The CDR3 DNA reads as TGCGCCAGCAGCCAAGACTCAGGTGCCTACTCTGGAAACACCATATATTTT. Its protein product is CASSQDSGAYSGNTIYF.

V usage is TRBV6-5 and J usage is TRBJ2-7; 7 nucleotides match TRBD1. V lost 5 bases and J lost 2; bases outside the gene matches: 6. Germline V gene lookup returns CDR1 MNHEY and CDR2 SVGAGI. The CDR3 covers 14 residues. The CDR3: CASSATGLPYEQYF. Here the CDR3 DNA reads TGTGCCAGCAGTGCGACAGGGTTGCCCTACGAGCAGTACTTC.

V gene TRBV19 combines with J gene TRBJ1-3, with TRBD1 matching 9 bases. The V gene end was trimmed by 3 bases and the J gene end by 4 bases; junction bases not matched to a gene: 1. Germline values: CDR1 LNHDA, CDR2 SQIVND (reference sequence). The CDR3 consists of 14 residues. The DNA for the CDR3 is TGTGCCAGTAGTATGGGACAGGGCGGAAACACCATATATTTT. This gives the protein CASSMGQGGNTIYF.

The J gene is TRBJ2-5, the V gene TRBV4-1; maybe TRBD2 (5 bases). The J call may be mistaken, given a closer DNA end match to TRBJ2-7. The germline V gene has CDR1 MGHRA and CDR2 YSYEKL. The CDR3 is 16 residues long. CDR3 region: CASSQISGGPSYEQYF. In nucleotides, the CDR3 is TGCGCCAGCAGCCAAATAAGCGGCGGGCCGTCCTACGAGCAGTACTTC.

This clone was found once. The gene calls are TRBV7-2 and TRBJ2-7; TRBD2 matches at 8 bases. The J segment lost 3 bases and the V segment lost 4 bases, leaving 5 bases of the junction unmatched. This CDR3 has 14 residues. Germline CDR1 is SGHTA and CDR2 is FQGNSA. The CDR3 sequence: CASSSPGLDYEQYF. The DNA of the CDR3 is TGTGCCAGCAGCTCGCCGGGACTAGACTACGAGCAGTACTTC.

This chain connects TRBV19 to TRBJ1-5, with D maybe TRBD1 (5 bases). Trimming stripped 1 base from V and 7 bases from J, with 14 bases between. Germline V gene lookup returns CDR1 LNHDA and CDR2 SQIVND (reference sequence). The CDR3 is 15 amino acids. As DNA, the CDR3 is TGTGCCAGTAGTATAGGTGGGGGATTCGGACAGCCCCAGCATTTT. This encodes CASSIGGGFGQPQHF.

The chain employs TRBV28 and TRBJ2-7, with a possible D match to TRBD1 (5 bases). V lost 6 bases to trimming and J lost 4 bases, with 10 bases between them. Germline CDR1 MDHEN, CDR2 SYDVKM. This CDR3 has 12 residues. CDR3 sequence: CASREDSYEQYF. In nucleotides, the CDR3 is TGTGCCAGCAGGGAAGACAGTTACGAGCAGTACTTC.

The genes are TRBV5-6 and TRBJ2-7, with D possibly matching TRBD2 (7 bases). The CDR3 runs 15 residues. The germline gives CDR1 SGHDT, CDR2 YYEEEE. Trimming stripped 3 bases from V and 7 bases from J, with 20 bases between. CDR3 protein: CASSSGGGMVREQYF. The CDR3 DNA reads as TGTGCCAGCAGCTCGGGGGGCGGGATGGTTCGGGAGCAGTACTTC.